This T cell receptor (beta chain) emerged from a study of PD-1 blockade in classical Hodgkin lymphoma. As concerns this clone: Its target is not known.

V was trimmed by 1 base and J by 4 bases, leaving 13 bases between them. Germline-derived CDR1 and CDR2 are SSHAT and FNYEAQ (reference sequence). The CDR3 loop spans 15 amino acids. Study-level points and caveats: In newly diagnosed patients, baseline TCR diversity was reportedly below that of healthy donors. CD4+ TCR diversity climbed significantly by C4D1, unlike CD8+ TCR diversity.

Using immunoSEQ multiplex PCR, the repertoire was profiled, and TCRdb retains in-frame clones only, with some absent. The data hold 21,000 or so clones, with 77% observed a single time. All patients experienced relapse after autologous stem cell transplantation, and brentuximab vedotin exposure was variable. The sequence derives from a human donor with classical Hodgkin lymphoma. The chain recombines TRBV7-7 with TRBJ2-5; tentatively, D is TRBD2 (6 bases). The material was peripheral blood mononuclear cells (PBMCs), obtained before the second cycle of nivolumab. This CDR3 reads CASSLDGGRGETQYF. CDR3 in DNA: TGTGCCAGCAGCTTAGATGGAGGGCGGGGAGAGACCCAGTACTTC.